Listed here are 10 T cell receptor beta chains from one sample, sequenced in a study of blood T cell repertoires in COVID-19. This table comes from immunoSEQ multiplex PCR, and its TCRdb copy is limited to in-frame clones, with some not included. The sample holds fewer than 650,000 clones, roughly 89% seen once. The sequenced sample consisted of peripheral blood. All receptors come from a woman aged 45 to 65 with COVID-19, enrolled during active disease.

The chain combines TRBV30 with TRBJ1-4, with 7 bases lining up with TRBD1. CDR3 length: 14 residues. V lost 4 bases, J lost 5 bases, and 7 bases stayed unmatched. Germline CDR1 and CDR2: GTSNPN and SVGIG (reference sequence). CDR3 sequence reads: CAWTRQGLNEKLFF. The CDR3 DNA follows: TGTGCCTGGACAAGACAGGGTTTGAATGAAAAACTGTTTTTT. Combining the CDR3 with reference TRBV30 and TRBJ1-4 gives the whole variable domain SQTIHQWPATLVQPVGSPLSLECTVEGTSNPNLYWYRQAAGRGLQLLFYSVGIGQISSEVPQNLSASRPQDRQFILSSKKLLLSDSGFYLCAWTRQGLNEKLFFGSGTQLSVL.

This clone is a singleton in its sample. CDR3 sequence reads: CASSQARGGAQYF. CDR3 coding DNA: TGTGCCAGCAGCCAAGCACGGGGGGGGGCCCAGTACTTC. The gene calls are TRBV3-1 (or the pseudogene TRBV3-2) and TRBJ2-5; 8 bases line up with TRBD2. This CDR3 is 13 amino acids long. Trimming took 1 base from V and 9 from J; bases not matched to a gene: 4. Germline values: CDR1 LGHDT, CDR2 YNNKEL (reference sequence).

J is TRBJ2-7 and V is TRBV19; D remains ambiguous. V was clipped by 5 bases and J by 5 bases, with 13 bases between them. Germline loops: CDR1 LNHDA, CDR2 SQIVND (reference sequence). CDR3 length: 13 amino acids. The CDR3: CASSLQHGDEQYF. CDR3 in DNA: TGTGCCAGTAGTCTCCAGCACGGAGACGAGCAGTACTTC.

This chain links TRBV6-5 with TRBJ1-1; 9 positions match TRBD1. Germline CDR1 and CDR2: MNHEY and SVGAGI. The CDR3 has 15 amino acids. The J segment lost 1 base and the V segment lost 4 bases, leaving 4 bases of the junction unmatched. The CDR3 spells CASSLMDRGNTEAFF. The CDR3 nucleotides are TGTGCCAGCAGTTTAATGGACAGGGGGAACACTGAAGCTTTCTTT.

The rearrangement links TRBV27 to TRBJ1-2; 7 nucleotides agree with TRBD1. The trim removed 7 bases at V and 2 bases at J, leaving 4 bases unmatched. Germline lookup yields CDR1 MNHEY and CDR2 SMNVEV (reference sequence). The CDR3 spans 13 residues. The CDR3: CASTGTANYGYTF. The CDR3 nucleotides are TGTGCCAGCACTGGGACAGCAAACTATGGCTACACCTTC.

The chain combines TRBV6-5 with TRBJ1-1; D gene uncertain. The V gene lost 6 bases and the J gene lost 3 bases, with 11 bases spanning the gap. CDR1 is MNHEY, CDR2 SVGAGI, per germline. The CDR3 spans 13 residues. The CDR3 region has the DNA TGTGCCAGCAGAAGGATTGAGGACACTGAAGCTTTCTTT. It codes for CASRRIEDTEAFF.

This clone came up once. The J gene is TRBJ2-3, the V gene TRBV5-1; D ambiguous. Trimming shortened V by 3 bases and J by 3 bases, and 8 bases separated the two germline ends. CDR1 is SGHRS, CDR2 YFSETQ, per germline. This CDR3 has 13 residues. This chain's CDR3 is CASSSVKTDTQYF. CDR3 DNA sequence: TGCGCCAGCAGCTCGGTTAAGACAGATACGCAGTATTTT.

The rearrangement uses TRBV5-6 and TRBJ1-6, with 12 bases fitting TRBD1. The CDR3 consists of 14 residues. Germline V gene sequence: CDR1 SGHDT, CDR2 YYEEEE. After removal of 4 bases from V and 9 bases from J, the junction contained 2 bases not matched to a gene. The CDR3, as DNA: TGTGCCAGCAGCCCGGGACAGGGGGCTTCACCCCTCCACTTT. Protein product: CASSPGQGASPLHF.

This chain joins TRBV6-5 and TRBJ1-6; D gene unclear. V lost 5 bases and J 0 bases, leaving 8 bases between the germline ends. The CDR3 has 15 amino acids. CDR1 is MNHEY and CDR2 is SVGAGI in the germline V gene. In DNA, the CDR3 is TGTGCCAGCAGTCGGTCGAGCTCCTATAATTCACCCCTCCACTTT. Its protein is CASSRSSSYNSPLHF.

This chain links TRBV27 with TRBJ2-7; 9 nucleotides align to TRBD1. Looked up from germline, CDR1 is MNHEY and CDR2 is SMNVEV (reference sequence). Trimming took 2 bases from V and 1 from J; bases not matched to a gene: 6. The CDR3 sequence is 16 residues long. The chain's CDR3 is CASSLTPGTGSYEQYF. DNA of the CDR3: TGTGCCAGCAGTTTAACGCCCGGGACAGGGTCCTACGAGCAGTACTTC.